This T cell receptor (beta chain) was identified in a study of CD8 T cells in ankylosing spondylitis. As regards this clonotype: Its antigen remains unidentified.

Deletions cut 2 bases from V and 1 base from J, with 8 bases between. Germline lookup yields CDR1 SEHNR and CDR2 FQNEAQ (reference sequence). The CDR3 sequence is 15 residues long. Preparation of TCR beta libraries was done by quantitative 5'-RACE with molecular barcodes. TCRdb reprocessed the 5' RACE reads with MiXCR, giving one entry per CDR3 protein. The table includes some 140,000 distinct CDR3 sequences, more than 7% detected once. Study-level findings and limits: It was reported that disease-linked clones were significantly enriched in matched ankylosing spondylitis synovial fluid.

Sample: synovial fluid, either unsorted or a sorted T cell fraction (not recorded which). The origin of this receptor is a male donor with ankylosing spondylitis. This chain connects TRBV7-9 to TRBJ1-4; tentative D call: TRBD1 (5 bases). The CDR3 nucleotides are TGTGCCAGCAGCTTACGCCAGGGAACTAATGAAAAACTGTTTTTT. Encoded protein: CASSLRQGTNEKLFF.